Presented here are 25 T cell receptor beta chains from one specimen sequenced in a study of blood T cell repertoires in COVID-19. Here immunoSEQ multiplex PCR was the method, and the copy in TCRdb shows in-frame clones only, minus some. The sample records approximately 200,000 clones, about 80% being singletons. Sequenced input: peripheral blood. The receptor source for this set is a woman aged 25 to 45 who had recovered from COVID-19.

This clone appeared a single time. The gene calls are TRBV9 and TRBJ2-7, with TRBD1 as a possible D gene (5 bases). Trimming took 3 bases from V and 3 from J, leaving 10 bases between them. The CDR3 spans 13 residues. Germline loops: CDR1 SGDLS, CDR2 YYNGEE. The CDR3 loop is CASSAPQDYEQYF. Here the CDR3 DNA reads TGTGCCAGCAGCGCCCCACAGGACTACGAGCAGTACTTC.

V usage is TRBV5-5 and J usage is TRBJ2-6, with 9 bases lining up with TRBD2. V was pared by 1 base and J by 4 bases, with 3 bases of the junction left unmatched. This CDR3 is built from 16 residues. Germline values: CDR1 SGHKS, CDR2 YYEKEE (reference sequence). In DNA, the CDR3 is TGTGCCAGCAGCTTGTCGCTAGCGGGGGGGGCCAACGTCCTGACTTTC. Encoded protein: CASSLSLAGGANVLTF.

The chain recombines TRBV5-4 with TRBJ1-2, with 9 bases fitting TRBD1. J lost 3 bases, V lost 4 bases, and 16 bases had no gene match. Germline V gives CDR1 SGHNT, CDR2 YYREEE (reference sequence). This CDR3 has 18 amino acids. CDR3 nucleotide sequence: TGTGCCAGCAGCCAATACCCCGTGGACAGGGGAGTAGACTATGGCTACACCTTC. As protein: CASSQYPVDRGVDYGYTF.

The chain recombines TRBV5-6 with TRBJ2-2; TRBD2 might be the D (6 bases). V lost 0 bases and J 2 bases, leaving 11 bases between the germline ends. CDR1 and CDR2 (germline): SGHDT, YYEEEE. CDR3 length: 16 amino acids. The CDR3 DNA is TGTGCCAGCAGCTTGGAAGGGCGGGGAAACACCGGGGAGCTGTTTTTT. Amino acids: CASSLEGRGNTGELFF.

The CDR3 bases are TGTGCCAGCAGCAATTACAAAGACACCGGGGAGCTGTTTTTT. It encodes CASSNYKDTGELFF. The chain carries TRBV21-1 and TRBJ2-2; the D call TRBD1 from the table was never checked on the DNA. TRBV21-1 is designated a pseudogene. The CDR3 spans 14 residues.

The chain carries TRBV10-1 and TRBJ2-1; possible D gene TRBD1, 6 bases. The germline V and J ends were trimmed by 2 bases and 2 bases, with 13 bases remaining between them. Germline V gene data show CDR1 as WNHNN and CDR2 as SYGVQD (reference sequence). CDR3 length: 16 residues. CDR3 coding DNA: TGCGCCAGCAGTGAGGGAACTGGGGGCCCCTACAATGAGCAGTTCTTC. This codes for CASSEGTGGPYNEQFF.

The chain couples TRBV5-1 to TRBJ2-2; D may be TRBD1 (6 bases). The CDR3 consists of 14 residues. Trimming stripped 6 bases from V and 6 bases from J, with 15 bases between. Germline V CDR1 and CDR2: SGHRS, YFSETQ. The CDR3: CASTGTNDPGELFF. The CDR3, as DNA: TGCGCCAGCACCGGGACAAACGATCCCGGGGAGCTGTTTTTT.

V gene TRBV9 combines with J gene TRBJ2-3; 12 bases are a match to TRBD1. The trim removed 4 bases at V and 5 bases at J, leaving 14 bases unmatched. The CDR3 consists of 18 residues. Germline values: CDR1 SGDLS, CDR2 YYNGEE. The CDR3 sequence is CASSPGRDRGQRIDTQYF. CDR3 nucleotide sequence: TGTGCCAGCAGCCCTGGCCGGGACAGGGGGCAAAGGATAGATACGCAGTATTTT.

V and J are TRBV10-3 and TRBJ1-2, with 7 bases matching TRBD1. J was trimmed by 0 bases and V by 8 bases; bases with no gene match: 6. CDR1 is ENHRY and CDR2 is SYGVKD in the germline V gene. This CDR3 region has 14 residues. As DNA, the CDR3 is TGTGCCATCCAGGGACAGCTATCTAACTATGGCTACACCTTC. It translates to CAIQGQLSNYGYTF.

The genes are TRBV28 and TRBJ2-2, with a tentative D call TRBD1 (6 bases). Germline values: CDR1 MDHEN, CDR2 SYDVKM. Trimming shortened V by 3 bases and J by 3 bases, and 14 bases separated the two germline ends. The CDR3 is 16 residues long. The CDR3 is CASSLAGDGDTGELFF. CDR3 bases: TGTGCCAGCAGTTTGGCAGGGGACGGGGACACCGGGGAGCTGTTTTTT.

This clone came up once. This chain links TRBV5-1 with TRBJ2-1; a weak D match, TRBD2 (6 bases). The V end was cut by 4 bases, the J end by 5 bases, with 19 bases between. CDR3 length: 16 amino acids. CDR1 SGHRS and CDR2 YFSETQ come from the germline V gene. CDR3 residues: CASSQRDSVGNNEQFF. Written as DNA, the CDR3 is TGCGCCAGCAGCCAAAGGGACTCCGTTGGGAACAATGAGCAGTTCTTC.

This rearrangement joins TRBV6-5 to TRBJ2-7; 10 bases align to TRBD2. The CDR3 totals 15 residues. Germline CDR1 MNHEY, CDR2 SVGAGI. V shed 6 bases and J 5 bases; nucleotides not matched to a gene: 10. CDR3 coding DNA: TGTGCCAGCAGCAGCGAGGGACTAGCGCAAAACGAGCAGTACTTC. It translates to CASSSEGLAQNEQYF.

V gene TRBV25-1 combines with J gene TRBJ2-1, with no clear D. V dropped 3 bases and J dropped 4 bases, with 13 bases sitting between them. This CDR3 contains 15 residues. The V gene's germline CDR1 is MGHDK and CDR2 SYGVNS. In DNA form, the CDR3 reads TGTGCCAGCAGTGACAGTACGTGGGCTTACAATGAGCAGTTCTTC. Translating gives CASSDSTWAYNEQFF.

The gene calls are TRBV7-3 and TRBJ1-2, with a tentative D call TRBD1 (5 bases). Germline CDR1 SGHTA, CDR2 FQGTGA. This CDR3 has 14 amino acids. V lost 4 bases and J lost 8, with 17 bases in between. CDR3 DNA: TGTGCCAGCAGCTCGCCGGGACTTCCGAGGGGCTACACCTTC. Translation gives CASSSPGLPRGYTF.

V is TRBV5-5 and J is TRBJ1-2; TRBD1 aligns across 7 bases. The CDR3 loop spans 13 amino acids. V shed 4 bases, J shed 8 bases, and the junction held 8 bases outside the gene matches. Germline lookup yields CDR1 SGHKS and CDR2 YYEKEE (reference sequence). CDR3 nucleotides: TGTGCCAGCAGCCCGGGACAGCGAGTGGGCTACACCTTC. Translated: CASSPGQRVGYTF.

V gene TRBV21-1 combines with J gene TRBJ2-7; TRBD2 reflects the table's D call only, with no check against the DNA. TRBV21-1 has pseudogene status. There are 15 residues in the CDR3. CDR3 nucleotides: TGTGCCAGCAGCAAAGGGACTAGCGGGACCTACGAGCAGTACTTC. Amino acid sequence: CASSKGTSGTYEQYF.

This clone was seen a handful of times. V usage is TRBV5-1 and J usage is TRBJ2-3; D is perhaps TRBD1 (6 bases). With 4 bases removed from V and 1 base from J, the gap between germline ends came to 16 bases. Germline V gene lookup returns CDR1 SGHRS and CDR2 YFSETQ. This CDR3 spans 16 amino acids. The CDR3 loop is CASSAGTGSGTDTQYF. As DNA, the CDR3 is TGCGCCAGCAGCGCGGGCACAGGGAGTGGCACAGATACGCAGTATTTT.

Here the CDR3 DNA reads TGTGCCAGCAGCTTAAGCGGAGCTGGAAACACCATATATTTT. Protein sequence: CASSLSGAGNTIYF. The chain employs TRBV7-9 and TRBJ1-3, with no clear D. Germline V gene sequence: CDR1 SEHNR, CDR2 FQNEAQ (reference sequence). The CDR3 is 14 residues long. V was clipped by 2 bases and J by 2 bases, with 7 bases between them. The whole variable domain, filled in from reference TRBV7-9 and TRBJ1-3, reads DTGVSQNPRHKITKRGQNVTFRCDPISEHNRLYWYRQTLGQGPEFLTYFQNEAQLEKSRLLSDRFSAERPKGSFSTLEIQRTEQGDSAMYLCASSLSGAGNTIYFGEGSWLTVV.

This chain joins TRBV3-1 (or the pseudogene TRBV3-2) and TRBJ2-5; 8 bases fit TRBD2. The CDR3 runs 17 residues. From germline, CDR1 is LGHDT and CDR2 YNNKEL (reference sequence). V was clipped by 0 bases and J by 5 bases; unmatched bases: 11. CDR3 loop: CASSQERGSGTIETQYF. The CDR3 region has the DNA TGTGCCAGCAGCCAAGAACGCGGTAGCGGGACGATCGAGACCCAGTACTTC.

The sample holds one count of this clone. This rearrangement joins TRBV5-4 to TRBJ2-1; 9 bases match TRBD1. V lost 0 bases to trimming and J lost 6 bases; unmatched junction nucleotides: 4. The germline V gene encodes CDR1 SGHNT and CDR2 YYREEE (reference sequence). CDR3 length: 15 amino acids. In DNA, the CDR3 is TGTGCCAGCAGCTTGGACGACAGGGGGGGCAATGAGCAGTTCTTC. It encodes CASSLDDRGGNEQFF. Complete variable domain (other parts from reference TRBV5-4 and TRBJ2-1): ETGVTQSPTHLIKTRGQQVTLRCSSQSGHNTVSWYQQALGQGPQFIFQYYREEENGRGNFPPRFSGLQFPNYSSELNVNALELDDSALYLCASSLDDRGGNEQFFGPGTRLTVL.

This clone was detected once. The chain employs TRBV10-3 and TRBJ1-6; TRBD1 matches at 11 bases. The ends lost 2 bases at V and 11 bases at J; junction bases unmatched: 5. Germline V gene sequence: CDR1 ENHRY, CDR2 SYGVKD. The CDR3 length is 15 residues. CDR3 bases: TGTGCCATCAGTGAGGGGACAGGGGGTAGGACACCCCTCCACTTT. Protein product: CAISEGTGGRTPLHF.

Only one count was recorded for this clone. The chain employs TRBV6-5 and TRBJ2-7; weak D call: TRBD1 (8 bases). CDR1 MNHEY and CDR2 SVGAGI come from the germline V gene. Trimming left V 10 bases short and J 7 bases short, with 14 bases between. CDR3 length: 11 amino acids. The CDR3 loop is CAIYRGGEQYF. CDR3 nucleotide sequence: TGTGCCATATACAGGGGGGGGGAGCAGTACTTC.

V usage is TRBV7-9 and J usage is TRBJ2-1, with TRBD1 matching over 8 bases. CDR3 length equals 14 residues. The J segment lost 12 bases and the V segment lost 0 bases, leaving 7 bases of the junction unmatched. CDR1 SEHNR and CDR2 FQNEAQ come from the germline V gene (reference sequence). The CDR3 nucleotides are TGTGCCAGCAGCTTAGCGGACAGGGTAAGAGGGCAGTTCTTC. Amino acids: CASSLADRVRGQFF.

This rearrangement joins TRBV5-6 to TRBJ2-1; D perhaps matches TRBD2 (5 bases). The CDR3 totals 16 residues. The V end lost 4 bases, the J end lost 4 bases, and 18 bases lay between the germline ends. Germline CDR1 SGHDT, CDR2 YYEEEE. CDR3 DNA sequence: TGTGCCAGCAGCCCACCCGGTAGCGCCCCATACAATGAGCAGTTCTTC. It codes for CASSPPGSAPYNEQFF.

The chain employs TRBV5-1 and TRBJ2-2; the match to TRBD1 covers 7 bases. Germline loops: CDR1 SGHRS, CDR2 YFSETQ. This CDR3 is built from 14 residues. The trim removed 2 bases at V and 6 bases at J, leaving 4 bases unmatched. The CDR3 DNA follows: TGCGCCAGCAGCTTAGACAGGGAAGCCGGGGAGCTGTTTTTT. Amino acids: CASSLDREAGELFF.